The 4 T cell receptor beta chains in this list originate from one sample, sequenced in a study of vaccination effects on CD4 cells after COVID-19. Using immunoSEQ multiplex PCR, the repertoire was profiled, and TCRdb retains in-frame clones only, with some absent. The profile shows around 47,000 clones, around 72% of them singletons. Sequencing followed a ViraFEST assay step that expanded antigen-specific CD4+ T cells with viral peptide pools. Scientists isolated CD4+ T cells after a roughly 10-day culture period ended. Sometime from March through December 2020, the person acquired a SARS-CoV-2 infection that PCR confirmed. Which antigens these TCRs recognize remains unknown. Specimen: CD4+ T cells from PBMCs cultured with a peptide pool, collected before COVID-19 vaccination. The receptors come from a human donor who had a prior SARS-CoV-2 infection.

The sample holds one count of this clone. The chain uses TRBV20-1 and TRBJ2-7; 8 bases match TRBD2. Trimming removed 3 bases from V and 3 bases from J; junction bases left unmatched: 4. CDR1 is DFQATT, CDR2 SNEGSKA, per germline (reference sequence). This CDR3 spans 13 amino acids. As DNA, the CDR3 is TGCAGTGCTAGTCTACTAGCGGACTACGAGCAGTACTTC. Residues: CSASLLADYEQYF.

The rearrangement joins TRBV5-1 to TRBJ1-3; unclear D gene. The germline V and J ends were trimmed by 5 bases and 2 bases, with 11 bases remaining between them. The CDR3 sequence is 14 residues long. Germline V gene lookup returns CDR1 SGHRS and CDR2 YFSETQ. CDR3 sequence: CASSLAGTGNTIYF. In DNA, the CDR3 is TGCGCCAGCAGTTTAGCGGGGACTGGAAACACCATATATTTT.

The chain combines TRBV5-8 with TRBJ2-7; no clear D. V lost 4 bases and J 4 bases, leaving 12 bases between the germline ends. This CDR3 spans 13 amino acids. The V gene's germline CDR1 is SGHTS and CDR2 YDEGEE. Here the CDR3 DNA reads TGTGCCAGCAGCCGTGATTCGCGATACGAGCAGTACTTC. Translation gives CASSRDSRYEQYF.

This sequence joins TRBV7-2 and TRBJ2-7, with D possibly being TRBD1 (6 bases). The length of the CDR3 is 13 residues. CDR1 is SGHTA, CDR2 FQGNSA, per germline. The V end was cut by 3 bases, the J end by 3 bases, with 9 bases between. This chain's CDR3 is CASSFGRGYEQYF. The DNA of the CDR3 is TGTGCCAGCAGCTTCGGCAGGGGCTACGAGCAGTACTTC.